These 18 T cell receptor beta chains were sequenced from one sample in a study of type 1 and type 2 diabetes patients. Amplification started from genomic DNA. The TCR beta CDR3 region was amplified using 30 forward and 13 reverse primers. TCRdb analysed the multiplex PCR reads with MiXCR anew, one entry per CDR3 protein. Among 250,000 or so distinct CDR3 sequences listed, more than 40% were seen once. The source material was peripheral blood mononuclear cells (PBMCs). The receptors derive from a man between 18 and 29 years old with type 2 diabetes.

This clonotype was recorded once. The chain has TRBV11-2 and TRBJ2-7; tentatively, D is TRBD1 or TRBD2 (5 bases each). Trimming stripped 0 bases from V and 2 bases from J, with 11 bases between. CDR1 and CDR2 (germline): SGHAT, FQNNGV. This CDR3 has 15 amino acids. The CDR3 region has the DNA TGTGCCAGCAGCTTAGAAGGGGACCCTCCCTACGAGCAGTACTTC. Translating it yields CASSLEGDPPYEQYF.

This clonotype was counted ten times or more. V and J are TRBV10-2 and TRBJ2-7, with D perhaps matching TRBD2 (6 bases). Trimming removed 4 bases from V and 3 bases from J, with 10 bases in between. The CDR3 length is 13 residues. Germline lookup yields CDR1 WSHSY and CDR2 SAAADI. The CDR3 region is CASSGRGYYEQYF. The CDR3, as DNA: TGCGCCAGCAGTGGTCGGGGGTACTACGAGCAGTACTTC.

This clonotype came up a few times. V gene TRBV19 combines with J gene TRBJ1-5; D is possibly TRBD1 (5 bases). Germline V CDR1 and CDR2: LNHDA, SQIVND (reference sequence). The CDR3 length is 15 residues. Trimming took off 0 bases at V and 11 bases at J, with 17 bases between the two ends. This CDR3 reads CASSIDLNWGRAQHF. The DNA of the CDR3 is TGTGCCAGTAGTATAGATCTCAATTGGGGGAGGGCCCAGCATTTT.

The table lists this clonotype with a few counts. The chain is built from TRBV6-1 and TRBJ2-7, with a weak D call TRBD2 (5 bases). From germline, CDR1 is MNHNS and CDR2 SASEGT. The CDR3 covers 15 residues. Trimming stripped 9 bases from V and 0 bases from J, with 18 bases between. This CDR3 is CASRLGGMSSYEQYF. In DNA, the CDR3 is TGTGCCAGTAGACTCGGAGGAATGAGCTCCTACGAGCAGTACTTC.

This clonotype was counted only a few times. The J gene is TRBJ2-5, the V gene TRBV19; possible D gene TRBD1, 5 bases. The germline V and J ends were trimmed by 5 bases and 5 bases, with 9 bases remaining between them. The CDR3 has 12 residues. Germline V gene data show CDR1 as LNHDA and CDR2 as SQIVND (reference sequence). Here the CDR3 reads CASSFSGETQYF. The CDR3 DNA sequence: TGTGCCAGTAGTTTCTCAGGGGAGACCCAGTACTTC.

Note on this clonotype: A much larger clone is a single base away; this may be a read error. The CDR3 loop is CAWSVQSNEQLF. In DNA, the CDR3 is TGTGCCTGGAGTGTACAGAGCAATGAGCAGCTCTTC. The gene calls are TRBV30 and TRBJ2-1; D unclear. The CDR3 loop spans 12 amino acids. Germline-derived CDR1 and CDR2 are GTSNPN and SVGIG (reference sequence). The full variable domain, its missing parts supplied by reference TRBV30 and TRBJ2-1, is SQTIHQWPATLVQPVGSPLSLECTVEGTSNPNLYWYRQAAGRGLQLLFYSVGIGQISSEVPQNLSASRPQDRQFILSSKKLLLSDSGFYLCAWSVQSNEQLFGPGTRLTVL.

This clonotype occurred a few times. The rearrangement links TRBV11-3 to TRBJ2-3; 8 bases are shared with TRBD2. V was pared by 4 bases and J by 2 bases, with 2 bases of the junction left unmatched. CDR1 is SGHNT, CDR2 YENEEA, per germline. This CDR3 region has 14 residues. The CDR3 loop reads CASSSGLVTDTQYF. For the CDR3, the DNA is TGTGCCAGCAGCTCGGGACTAGTCACAGATACGCAGTATTTT.

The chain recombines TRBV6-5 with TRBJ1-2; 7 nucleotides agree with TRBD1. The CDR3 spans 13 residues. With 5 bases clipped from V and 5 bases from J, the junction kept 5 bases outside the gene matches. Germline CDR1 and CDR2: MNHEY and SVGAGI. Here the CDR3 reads CASSEAGQYGYTF. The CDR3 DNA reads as TGTGCCAGCAGTGAAGCGGGACAGTATGGCTACACCTTC.

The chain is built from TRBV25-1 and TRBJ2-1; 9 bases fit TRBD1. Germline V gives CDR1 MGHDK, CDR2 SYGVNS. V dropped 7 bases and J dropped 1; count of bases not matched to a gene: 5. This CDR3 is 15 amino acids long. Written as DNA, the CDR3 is TGTGCCAGCACCCTGGGACAGGGTTCCTACAATGAGCAGTTCTTC. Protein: CASTLGQGSYNEQFF.

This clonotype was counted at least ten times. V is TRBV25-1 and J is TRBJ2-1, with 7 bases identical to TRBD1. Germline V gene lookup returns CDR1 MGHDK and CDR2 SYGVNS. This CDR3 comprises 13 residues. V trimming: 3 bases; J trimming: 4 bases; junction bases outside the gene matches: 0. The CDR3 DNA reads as TGTGCCAGCAGTGAGGGACAGTACAATGAGCAGTTCTTC. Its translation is CASSEGQYNEQFF. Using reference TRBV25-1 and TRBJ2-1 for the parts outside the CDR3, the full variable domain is EADIYQTPRYLVIGTGKKITLECSQTMGHDKMYWYQQDPGMELHLIHYSYGVNSTEKGDLSSESTVSRIRTEHFPLTLESARPSHTSQYLCASSEGQYNEQFFGPGTRLTVL.

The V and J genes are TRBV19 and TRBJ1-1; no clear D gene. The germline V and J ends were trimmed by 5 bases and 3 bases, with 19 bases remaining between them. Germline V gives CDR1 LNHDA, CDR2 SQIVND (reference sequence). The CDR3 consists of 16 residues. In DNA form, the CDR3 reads TGTGCCAGTAGTGACCGGCAAACCCCGAGGGACACTGAAGCTTTCTTT. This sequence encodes CASSDRQTPRDTEAFF.

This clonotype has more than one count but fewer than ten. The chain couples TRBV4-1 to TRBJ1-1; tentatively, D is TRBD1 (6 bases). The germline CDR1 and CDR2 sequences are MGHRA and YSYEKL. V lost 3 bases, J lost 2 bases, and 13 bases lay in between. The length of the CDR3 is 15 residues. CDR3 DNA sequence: TGCGCCAGCAGCCATTGGCCAGGGGATAACACTGAAGCTTTCTTT. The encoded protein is CASSHWPGDNTEAFF.

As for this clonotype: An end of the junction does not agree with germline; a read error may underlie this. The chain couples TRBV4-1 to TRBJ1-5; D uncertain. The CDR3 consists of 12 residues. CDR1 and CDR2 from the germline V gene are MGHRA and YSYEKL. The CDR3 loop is CASGLSNQPQHF. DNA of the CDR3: TGTGCCAGTGGGCTTAGCAATCAGCCCCAGCATTTT.

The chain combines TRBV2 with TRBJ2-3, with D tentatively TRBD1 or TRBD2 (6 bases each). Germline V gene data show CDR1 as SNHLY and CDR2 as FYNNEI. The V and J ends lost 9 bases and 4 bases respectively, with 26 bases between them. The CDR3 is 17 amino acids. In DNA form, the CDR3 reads TGTGCCAGAGGGGGGACACAGAGGAGGACCCGGGCAGATACGCAGTATTTT. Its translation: CARGGTQRRTRADTQYF. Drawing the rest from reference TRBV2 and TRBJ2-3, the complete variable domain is EPEVTQTPSHQVTQMGQEVILRCVPISNHLYFYWYRQILGQKVEFLVSFYNNEISEKSEIFDDQFSVERPDGSNFTLKIRSTKLEDSAMYFCARGGTQRRTRADTQYFGPGTRLTVL.

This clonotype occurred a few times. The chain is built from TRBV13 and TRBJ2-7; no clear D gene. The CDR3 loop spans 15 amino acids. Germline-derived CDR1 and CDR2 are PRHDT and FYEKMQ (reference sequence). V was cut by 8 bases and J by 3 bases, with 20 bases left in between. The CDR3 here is CASLLQNDLSYEQYF. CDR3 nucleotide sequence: TGTGCCAGCCTCCTCCAGAACGACCTTAGCTACGAGCAGTACTTC.

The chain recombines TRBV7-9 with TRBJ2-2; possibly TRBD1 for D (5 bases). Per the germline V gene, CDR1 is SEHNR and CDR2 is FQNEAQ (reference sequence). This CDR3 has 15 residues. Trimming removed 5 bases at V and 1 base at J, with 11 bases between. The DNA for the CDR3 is TGTGCCAGCAGCCCACCGACAGTGAACACCGGGGAGCTGTTTTTT. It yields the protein CASSPPTVNTGELFF. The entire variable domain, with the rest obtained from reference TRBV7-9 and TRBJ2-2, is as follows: DTGVSQNPRHKITKRGQNVTFRCDPISEHNRLYWYRQTLGQGPEFLTYFQNEAQLEKSRLLSDRFSAERPKGSFSTLEIQRTEQGDSAMYLCASSPPTVNTGELFFGEGSRLTVL.

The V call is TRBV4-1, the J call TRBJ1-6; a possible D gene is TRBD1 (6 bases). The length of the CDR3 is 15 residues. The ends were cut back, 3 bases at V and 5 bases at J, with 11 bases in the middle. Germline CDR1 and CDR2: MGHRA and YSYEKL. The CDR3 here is CASSQGAEHNSPLHF. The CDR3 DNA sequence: TGCGCCAGCAGCCAGGGGGCAGAGCATAATTCACCCCTCCACTTT.

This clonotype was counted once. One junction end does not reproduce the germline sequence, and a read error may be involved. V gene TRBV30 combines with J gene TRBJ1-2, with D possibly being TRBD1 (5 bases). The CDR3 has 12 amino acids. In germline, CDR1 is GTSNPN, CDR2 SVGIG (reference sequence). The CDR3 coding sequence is TGTGCCTGGAGTGGCGGGGACTACGGCTACACCTTC. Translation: CAWSGGDYGYTF.